What follows are 28 T cell receptor beta chains derived from one specimen sequenced in a study of blood T cells in healthy people across ages. The second PCR ran about 6 to 12 cycles with a sample-barcoded 5' primer and J-beta primers. TCRdb re-called the 5' RACE reads through MiXCR, storing one row per CDR3 protein. The table lists around 900,000 distinct CDR3 sequences, approximately 50% of them singletons. Sequencing input: blood. The source is a woman aged 55-70 years in good health.

The chain has TRBV7-2 and TRBJ1-4; TRBD1 is a possible D gene (6 bases). The V gene lost 5 bases and the J gene lost 6 bases, with 16 bases spanning the gap. Germline V CDR1 and CDR2: SGHTA, FQGNSA. This CDR3 spans 15 amino acids. CDR3 amino acids: CASSPEGGIYEKLFF. DNA for the CDR3: TGTGCCAGCAGCCCCGAGGGGGGCATCTATGAAAAACTGTTTTTT.

The CDR3 DNA reads TGTGCCAGCAACACGCAGGGCAATCAGCCCCAGCATTTT. Translating it yields CASNTQGNQPQHF. V gene TRBV7-2 combines with J gene TRBJ1-5; D uncertain. The CDR3 extends over 13 amino acids. The germline V and J ends were trimmed by 7 bases and 2 bases, with 9 bases remaining between them. Germline V gives CDR1 SGHTA, CDR2 FQGNSA.

This clonotype was observed a single time. One end of the junction varies from germline; a read error may be responsible. The chain carries TRBV12-3 or TRBV12-4 and TRBJ2-3; 10 nucleotides agree with TRBD2. This CDR3 spans 11 amino acids. CDR3: CGSGGGYTQYF. Written as DNA, the CDR3 is TGTGGCAGCGGGGGGGGCTATACGCAGTATTTT.

The V gene is TRBV4-3, the J gene TRBJ2-1; maybe TRBD2 (6 bases). This CDR3 has 16 residues. Germline V gene data show CDR1 as LGHNA and CDR2 as YSLEER. V dropped 1 base and J dropped 3 bases, with 13 bases sitting between them. The CDR3 sequence: CASSQGLLAGYNEQFF. CDR3 DNA sequence: TGCGCCAGCAGCCAAGGTCTACTAGCAGGCTACAATGAGCAGTTCTTC.

J is TRBJ2-7 and V is TRBV7-9; 9 bases line up with TRBD1. Germline V gene lookup returns CDR1 SEHNR and CDR2 FQNEAQ (reference sequence). The CDR3 runs 15 residues. The ends lost 4 bases at V and 4 bases at J; junction bases unmatched: 8. This CDR3 reads CASSYLQGASYEQYF. CDR3 nucleotide sequence: TGTGCCAGCAGCTACCTACAGGGGGCAAGTTACGAGCAGTACTTC.

This clonotype was counted ten times or more. The chain carries TRBV29-1 and TRBJ2-1, with 11 bases aligning to TRBD2. The CDR3 sequence is 16 residues long. The V gene's germline CDR1 is SQVTM and CDR2 ANQGSEA. V was pared by 4 bases and J by 6 bases, with 11 bases of the junction left unmatched. The CDR3 nucleotides are TGCAGCGTTGCTGAGGTAGCGGGAGGGTTGGGCAATGAGCAGTTCTTC. Its translation is CSVAEVAGGLGNEQFF.

For this clonotype: One end of the junction varies from germline; a read error may be responsible. This chain uses TRBV6-2 or TRBV6-3 with TRBJ2-6, with D tentatively TRBD1 (6 bases). Germline CDR1 and CDR2: MNHEY and SVGEGT. The CDR3 length is 22 residues. This CDR3 reads CASSYSNWDITPQVSGANVLTF. In DNA form, the CDR3 reads TGTGCCAGCAGTTACTCGAACTGGGACATCACTCCCCAAGTCTCTGGGGCCAACGTCCTGACTTTT.

The V gene is TRBV27, the J gene TRBJ2-7; possible D gene TRBD1, 6 bases. Deletions cut 3 bases from V and 6 bases from J, with 15 bases between. CDR1 is MNHEY and CDR2 is SMNVEV in the germline V gene (reference sequence). This CDR3 has 14 amino acids. The CDR3 DNA sequence: TGTGCCAGCAGTTTTGACAGGCCCCCGCGCGAGCAGTACTTC. This gives the protein CASSFDRPPREQYF.

The chain recombines TRBV7-2 with TRBJ2-1; D is uncertain. The CDR3 is made up of 16 amino acids. The germline V gene has CDR1 SGHTA and CDR2 FQGNSA. Deletions cut 0 bases from V and 2 bases from J, with 11 bases between. CDR3 in amino acids: CASSLAGAGAYNEQFF. The CDR3 nucleotides read TGTGCCAGCAGCTTAGCAGGCGCAGGAGCCTACAATGAGCAGTTCTTC.

To note about this clonotype: A junction end diverges from the germline sequence, so it may reflect a read error. V and J are TRBV7-2 and TRBJ1-1, with TRBD1 matching 7 bases. Germline values: CDR1 SGHTA, CDR2 FQGNSA. The CDR3 extends over 13 amino acids. Written as DNA, the CDR3 is TGTGCCCGCAGCCTCACAGGGGAGACTGAAGCTTTCTTT. It is translated as CARSLTGETEAFF. Supplemented by reference TRBV7-2 and TRBJ1-1, the full variable domain reads GAGVSQSPSNKVTEKGKDVELRCDPISGHTALYWYRQSLGQGLEFLIYFQGNSAPDKSGLPSDRFSAERTGGSVSTLTIQRTQQEDSAVYLCARSLTGETEAFFGQGTRLTVV.

In its sample, this clonotype was seen a few times. The chain carries TRBV4-1 and TRBJ2-3; no clear D. Trimming took off 1 base at V and 1 base at J, with 6 bases between the two ends. The germline V gene encodes CDR1 MGHRA and CDR2 YSYEKL. This CDR3 is built from 14 residues. The CDR3 loop reads CASSQGEGTDTQYF. CDR3 nucleotide sequence: TGCGCCAGCAGCCAAGGCGAGGGCACAGATACGCAGTATTTT.

The chain combines TRBV7-9 with TRBJ1-1, with D possibly being TRBD1 (6 bases). Germline V gives CDR1 SEHNR, CDR2 FQNEAQ (reference sequence). The length of the CDR3 is 16 residues. V was clipped by 4 bases and J by 3 bases, with 18 bases between them. Written as DNA, the CDR3 is TGTGCCAGCAGCTCCATGCTGGGGGGCCCCTACACTGAAGCTTTCTTT. Protein: CASSSMLGGPYTEAFF.

J is TRBJ1-1 and V is TRBV6-2 or TRBV6-3; 7 nucleotides align to TRBD1. The CDR3 runs 15 residues. V was pared by 5 bases and J by 4 bases, with 10 bases of the junction left unmatched. Germline assignment: CDR1 MNHEY and CDR2 SVGEGT. Here the CDR3 DNA reads TGTGCCAGCAGTCCTCCGACAGGGTCTACCACTGAAGCTTTCTTT. It encodes CASSPPTGSTTEAFF.

The chain employs TRBV28 and TRBJ2-7; D not certain. The CDR3 spans 12 residues. CDR1 and CDR2 (germline): MDHEN, SYDVKM. V lost 6 bases to trimming and J lost 11 bases, with 17 bases between them. The CDR3 DNA sequence: TGTGCCAGCAGCCCCCCAGGCATGAGCAAGTACTTC. Protein sequence: CASSPPGMSKYF.

The CDR3 region is CSARGTSGRGGTYNEQFF. The CDR3 nucleotides read TGCAGTGCCCGGGGAACTAGCGGGAGAGGAGGGACCTACAATGAGCAGTTCTTC. The genes are TRBV20-1 and TRBJ2-1, with 11 bases identical to TRBD2. The CDR3 runs to 18 residues. V was clipped by 6 bases and J by 2 bases; unmatched bases: 15. The germline CDR1 and CDR2 sequences are DFQATT and SNEGSKA (reference sequence).

The chain combines TRBV20-1 with TRBJ2-4; 7 nucleotides match TRBD2. Per the germline V gene, CDR1 is DFQATT and CDR2 is SNEGSKA (reference sequence). This CDR3 has 13 residues. The V segment lost 5 bases and the J segment 6 bases; nucleotides outside the gene matches: 7. The CDR3 DNA sequence: TGCAGTGCTCGCGGGAGTGGGGGAAACATTCAGTACTTC. Amino acid sequence: CSARGSGGNIQYF.

Ten or more counts support this clonotype. The V and J genes are TRBV7-2 and TRBJ2-7; TRBD2 aligns across 8 bases. The germline V gene has CDR1 SGHTA and CDR2 FQGNSA. The CDR3 is 16 amino acids. The V and J ends lost 0 bases and 7 bases, in that order; junction bases with no gene match: 11. The CDR3: CASSLANLAGVGEQYF. The CDR3 coding sequence is TGTGCCAGCAGCTTAGCGAACCTAGCGGGCGTGGGGGAGCAGTACTTC.

This clonotype was found many times. The gene calls are TRBV5-1 and TRBJ2-7; no reliable D call. The CDR3 has 16 residues. V was trimmed by 0 bases and J by 2 bases, leaving 15 bases between them. The germline V gene encodes CDR1 SGHRS and CDR2 YFSETQ. The CDR3 loop is CASSLAADGNPYEQYF. The CDR3 region has the DNA TGCGCCAGCAGCTTGGCCGCCGACGGCAATCCCTACGAGCAGTACTTC.

The V call is TRBV25-1, the J call TRBJ1-2; 8 bases fit TRBD1. V trimming: 2 bases; J trimming: 4 bases; junction bases outside the gene matches: 3. The CDR3 is 14 residues long. CDR1 MGHDK and CDR2 SYGVNS come from the germline V gene. The CDR3 region has the DNA TGTGCCAGCAGTGAACAGGGGGCGGCCTATGGCTACACCTTC. As protein: CASSEQGAAYGYTF.

J is TRBJ2-5 and V is TRBV5-1; D may be TRBD1 or TRBD2 (5 bases each). CDR1 is SGHRS, CDR2 YFSETQ, per germline. V was pared by 4 bases and J by 1 base, with 14 bases between. The CDR3 is 15 amino acids. CDR3 region: CASSQFSGTQETQYF. In nucleotides, the CDR3 is TGCGCCAGCAGCCAGTTTTCCGGGACCCAAGAGACCCAGTACTTC.

V and J are TRBV3-1 and TRBJ1-2, with D possibly matching TRBD1 (5 bases). Trimming took off 3 bases at V and 6 bases at J, with 17 bases between the two ends. CDR1 is LGHDT and CDR2 is YNNKEL in the germline V gene (reference sequence). This CDR3 region has 15 residues. CDR3 region: CASSHLQRGRDGYTF. As DNA, the CDR3 is TGTGCCAGCAGCCACCTACAAAGGGGCCGAGATGGCTACACCTTC.

CDR3 in amino acids: CASSTSTGSADTQYF. In nucleotides, the CDR3 is TGTGCCAGCAGTACCTCGACTGGAAGCGCAGATACGCAGTATTTT. The chain links TRBV27 to TRBJ2-3; D gene unclear. CDR1 and CDR2 from the germline V gene are MNHEY and SMNVEV (reference sequence). This CDR3 is 15 amino acids long. V lost 5 bases to trimming and J lost 4 bases, with 16 bases between them.

In this sample, this clonotype turned up once. The rearrangement joins TRBV7-2 to TRBJ2-4, with 11 positions matching TRBD2. The closer fit of TRBJ2-7 to the DNA end suggests the J call may be wrong. This CDR3 region has 15 residues. Germline assignment: CDR1 SGHTA and CDR2 FQGNSA. Here the CDR3 reads CANNLPLAGDYEQYF. DNA for the CDR3: TGTGCCAACAACCTACCACTAGCGGGAGATTACGAGCAGTACTTC.

The genes are TRBV15 and TRBJ2-3, with 8 bases matching TRBD2. Trimming took 4 bases from V and 1 from J; bases not matched to a gene: 7. CDR1 and CDR2 from the germline V gene are LNHNV and YYDKDF (reference sequence). CDR3 size: 16 residues. CDR3 nucleotides: TGTGCCACCAGCATGATAAGCGGGAGTGGCACAGATACGCAGTATTTT. Amino acid sequence: CATSMISGSGTDTQYF.

As concerns this clonotype: The germline gene is not matched at one end of the junction; a read error may be the cause. This chain uses TRBV7-2 with TRBJ2-5; possibly TRBD1 for D (5 bases). The CDR3 length is 12 residues. Germline loops: CDR1 SGHTA, CDR2 FQGNSA. In DNA form, the CDR3 reads TGTGCCAGCAGCCAGGGCGGAGAGGCCCAGTACTTC. Its translation: CASSQGGEAQYF.

The chain is built from TRBV9 and TRBJ2-5; D call uncertain. The end of the DNA fits TRBJ2-7 better, so the J call may be wrong. The CDR3 loop spans 14 amino acids. Germline V gene lookup returns CDR1 SGDLS and CDR2 YYNGEE. DNA of the CDR3: TGTGCCAGCAGCGGGTTCCGGGCAGCACGCGAGCAGTACTTC. As protein: CASSGFRAAREQYF.

The chain employs TRBV7-2 and TRBJ2-3, with a weak D call TRBD2 (7 bases). From germline, CDR1 is SGHTA and CDR2 FQGNSA. CDR3 length equals 15 residues. Trimming took off 6 bases at V and 3 bases at J, with 16 bases between the two ends. The CDR3 is CASRLQGGGTDTQYF. CDR3 nucleotides: TGTGCCAGCAGGTTACAGGGAGGGGGGACAGATACGCAGTATTTT.

This clonotype was observed many times. The rearrangement uses TRBV9 and TRBJ2-3; a weak D match, TRBD2 (6 bases). V shed 2 bases and J shed 2 bases, with 12 bases lying between them. Germline CDR1 is SGDLS and CDR2 is YYNGEE. The CDR3 has 15 residues. The CDR3: CASSVRLGNTDTQYF. CDR3 nucleotide sequence: TGTGCCAGCAGCGTCCGACTAGGAAACACAGATACGCAGTATTTT. Full variable domain (remainder filled in from reference TRBV9 and TRBJ2-3): DSGVTQTPKHLITATGQRVTLRCSPRSGDLSVYWYQQSLDQGLQFLIQYYNGEERAKGNILERFSAQQFPDLHSELNLSSLELGDSALYFCASSVRLGNTDTQYFGPGTRLTVL.